The present entry profiles one TCR beta chain with its context. The read finishes 3 residues shy of the CDR3 end, and the germline J gene is used to complete it. Other DNA sequences from this sample encode an identical CDR3 as well. TCRdb keeps only in-frame clones here, not all; method: immunoSEQ multiplex PCR. The listing contains some 21,000 clones. Germline assignment: CDR1 GTSNPN and CDR2 SVGIG (reference sequence). This CDR3 is 12 amino acids long. V was shortened by 3 bases and J by 5 bases, with 11 bases between the two germline ends. The sample is drawn from a study of T cells in women clearing cervical HPV infection.

Sequenced input: blood buffy coat. The chain employs TRBV30 and TRBJ2-7, with TRBD1 as a possible D gene (6 bases). The receptor comes from a woman aged 18 to 69 with a cervical HPV16 infection that either progressed to CIN3+ or cleared (not recorded which). The covered CDR3 bases are TGTGCCTGGAGGACACAGGGTCACGAG. Residues: CAWRTQGHE. In full, the CDR3 reads CAWRTQGHEQYF.